The source of this T cell receptor beta chain is a study of CD8 T cells in ankylosing spondylitis. Study observations and caveats: With a CD8+ phenotype, disease-linked clones were relatively rare in peripheral blood. From matched ankylosing spondylitis synovial fluid, disease-linked clones were reportedly recovered at significantly enriched levels.

The CDR3 consists of 16 residues. Germline CDR1 is DFQATT and CDR2 is SNEGSKA (reference sequence). Trimming stripped 0 bases from V and 2 bases from J, with 15 bases between. TCRdb fed the 5' RACE reads into MiXCR, producing one record per CDR3 protein. Seen here are a few hundred thousand distinct CDR3 sequences, around 10% observed once, and the top ten hold 6% to 8.5%. The sample holds many counts of this clonotype. Its antigen is undetermined. J is TRBJ2-3 and V is TRBV20-1; possibly TRBD2 for D (5 bases). The receptor was derived from a male donor with ankylosing spondylitis or in good health (not recorded which). Sequencing was done on a sample of blood, either unsorted or a sorted T cell fraction (not recorded which). The CDR3 here is CSARDPSRGDTDTQYF. For the CDR3, the DNA is TGCAGTGCTAGAGACCCATCTCGGGGAGACACAGATACGCAGTATTTT.